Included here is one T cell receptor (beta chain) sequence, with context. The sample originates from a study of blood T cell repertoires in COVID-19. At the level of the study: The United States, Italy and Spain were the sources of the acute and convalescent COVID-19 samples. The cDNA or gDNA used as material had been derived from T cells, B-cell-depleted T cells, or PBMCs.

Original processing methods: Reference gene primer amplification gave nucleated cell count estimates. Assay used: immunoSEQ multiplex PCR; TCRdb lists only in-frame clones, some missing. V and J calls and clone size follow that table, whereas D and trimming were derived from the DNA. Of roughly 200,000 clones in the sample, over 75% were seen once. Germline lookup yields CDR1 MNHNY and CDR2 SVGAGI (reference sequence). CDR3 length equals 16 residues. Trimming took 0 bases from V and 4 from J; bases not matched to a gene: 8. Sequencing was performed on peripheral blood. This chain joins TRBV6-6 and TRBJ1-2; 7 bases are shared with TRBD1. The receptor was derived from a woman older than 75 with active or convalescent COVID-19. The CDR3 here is CASSYSDWTGPYGYTF. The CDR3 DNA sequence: TGTGCCAGCAGTTACTCCGATTGGACAGGCCCCTATGGCTACACCTTC.